What follows are 30 T cell receptor beta chains derived from one specimen sequenced in a study of PD-L1 blockade in urothelial cancer. Libraries were prepared by immunoSEQ multiplex PCR; TCRdb keeps only in-frame clonotypes and omits some of them. The repertoire holds some 71,000 clones, with approximately 83% as singletons. The time point: pretreatment peripheral blood. The sequencing used PBMCs, collected around atezolizumab (anti-PD-L1) treatment. Receptors were obtained from a man in his 60s with urothelial cancer.

The genes are TRBV9 and TRBJ2-3; 14 nucleotides match TRBD2. J lost 6 bases, V lost 0 bases, and 3 bases had no gene match. The CDR3 is 16 residues long. Germline-derived CDR1 and CDR2 are SGDLS and YYNGEE. The chain's CDR3 is CASSVVGTSGGDTQYF. In DNA form, the CDR3 reads TGTGCCAGCAGCGTAGTGGGGACTAGCGGGGGTGATACGCAGTATTTT.

This rearrangement joins TRBV19 to TRBJ1-5; 11 bases are shared with TRBD1. The CDR3 is 16 amino acids. V lost 4 bases and J lost 6; bases outside the gene matches: 8. CDR1 is LNHDA, CDR2 SQIVND, per germline (reference sequence). Here the CDR3 DNA reads TGTGCCAGTAGTACCCCCGGGACAGGGGGTAGTCAGCCCCAGCATTTT. Amino acids: CASSTPGTGGSQPQHF.

The V and J genes are TRBV4-2 and TRBJ2-5; TRBD2 agrees at 7 bases. After removal of 3 bases from V and 4 bases from J, the junction contained 8 bases not matched to a gene. Germline V lookup: CDR1 LGHNA, CDR2 YNFKEQ. This CDR3 comprises 15 residues. The CDR3 spells CASSQETSWGETQYF. The DNA of the CDR3 is TGTGCCAGCAGCCAGGAGACTAGCTGGGGAGAGACCCAGTACTTC.

The V call is TRBV27, the J call TRBJ2-1; 15 bases line up with TRBD2. Germline trimming cut 1 base from V and 7 bases from J; bases unmatched to any gene: 5. Germline V gives CDR1 MNHEY, CDR2 SMNVEV (reference sequence). The CDR3 runs to 17 residues. CDR3 region: CASSLFPGLAGGNEQFF. As DNA, the CDR3 is TGTGCCAGCAGTTTATTCCCGGGACTAGCGGGGGGTAATGAGCAGTTCTTC.

This clone was observed once. J is TRBJ2-3 and V is TRBV30; TRBD1 is a possible D gene (5 bases). This CDR3 spans 13 amino acids. The germline CDR1 and CDR2 sequences are GTSNPN and SVGIG (reference sequence). Trimming took off 0 bases at V and 1 base at J, with 5 bases between the two ends. CDR3 protein: CAWSVRGTDTQYF. The CDR3 DNA reads TGTGCCTGGAGTGTCAGGGGCACAGATACGCAGTATTTT.

The V and J genes are TRBV9 and TRBJ2-2; possibly TRBD1 for D (5 bases). The CDR3 sequence is 15 residues long. CDR1 is SGDLS and CDR2 is YYNGEE in the germline V gene. V lost 2 bases to trimming and J lost 2 bases, with 10 bases between them. DNA of the CDR3: TGTGCCAGCAGCGTTTCAGGGCGAAACACCGGGGAGCTGTTTTTT. It encodes CASSVSGRNTGELFF.

This clone has a single count. The rearrangement joins TRBV30 to TRBJ1-5, with a possible D match to TRBD1 (6 bases). The CDR3 length is 13 residues. Germline V gene sequence: CDR1 GTSNPN, CDR2 SVGIG (reference sequence). V dropped 0 bases and J dropped 7 bases, with 10 bases sitting between them. The CDR3 DNA sequence: TGTGCCTGGAGTGTACAGGGTGGACAGCCCCAGCATTTT. Translating gives CAWSVQGGQPQHF.

The V and J genes are TRBV28 and TRBJ1-1; 10 bases agree with TRBD1. Germline V lookup: CDR1 MDHEN, CDR2 SYDVKM. J gave up 5 bases and V 5 bases, and 8 bases lay outside the gene matches. The CDR3 has 15 residues. Written as DNA, the CDR3 is TGTGCCAGCAGTCTACCGCGGACAGGGGGGACTGAAGCTTTCTTT. It translates to CASSLPRTGGTEAFF.

The rearrangement uses TRBV11-1 and TRBJ1-1; the match to TRBD1 covers 9 bases. The J segment lost 5 bases and the V segment lost 5 bases, leaving 9 bases of the junction unmatched. The CDR3 is made up of 15 amino acids. Germline values: CDR1 SGHAT, CDR2 FQDESV (reference sequence). The chain's CDR3 is CASSPQGARGTEAFF. The CDR3 nucleotides are TGTGCCAGCAGCCCACAGGGGGCGCGGGGTACTGAAGCTTTCTTT.

CDR3 region: CATSPRSTGAASTDTQYF. Here the CDR3 DNA reads TGTGCCACCAGCCCGCGTTCGACAGGGGCGGCTAGCACAGATACGCAGTATTTT. This rearrangement joins TRBV15 to TRBJ2-3; 8 nucleotides line up with TRBD1. The CDR3 totals 18 residues. Germline V gene data show CDR1 as LNHNV and CDR2 as YYDKDF (reference sequence). Trimming at V came to 5 bases and at J to 0 bases, leaving 13 bases not matched to a gene. The complete variable domain, with remaining parts taken from reference TRBV15 and TRBJ2-3, reads DAMVIQNPRYQVTQFGKPVTLSCSQTLNHNVMYWYQQKSSQAPKLLFHYYDKDFNNEADTPDNFQSRRPNTSFCFLDIRSPGLGDTAMYLCATSPRSTGAASTDTQYFGPGTRLTVL.

The rearrangement uses TRBV7-2 and TRBJ2-2; 9 nucleotides agree with TRBD1. CDR3 length: 15 amino acids. J lost 8 bases, V lost 4 bases, and 8 bases had no gene match. CDR1 is SGHTA and CDR2 is FQGNSA in the germline V gene. CDR3 sequence: CASSSQGARSGELFF. The DNA of the CDR3 is TGTGCCAGCAGCTCACAGGGGGCGAGGTCAGGGGAGCTGTTTTTT. The full variable domain, rest sourced from reference TRBV7-2 and TRBJ2-2, is GAGVSQSPSNKVTEKGKDVELRCDPISGHTALYWYRQSLGQGLEFLIYFQGNSAPDKSGLPSDRFSAERTGGSVSTLTIQRTQQEDSAVYLCASSSQGARSGELFFGEGSRLTVL.

V usage is TRBV4-3 and J usage is TRBJ2-1, with 8 bases lining up with TRBD1. V lost 4 bases and J lost 2; bases outside the gene matches: 4. Germline values: CDR1 LGHNA, CDR2 YSLEER. This CDR3 is 15 amino acids long. DNA for the CDR3: TGCGCCAGCAGCCCGGACAGGGCTACCTACAATGAGCAGTTCTTC. It encodes CASSPDRATYNEQFF.

This chain links TRBV5-6 with TRBJ1-1; tentatively, D is TRBD1 (5 bases). The CDR3 consists of 15 residues. V dropped 0 bases and J dropped 4 bases, with 13 bases sitting between them. Germline assignment: CDR1 SGHDT and CDR2 YYEEEE. CDR3 sequence reads: CASSLAQGPGTEAFF. The CDR3, as DNA: TGTGCCAGCAGCTTGGCGCAGGGCCCGGGCACTGAAGCTTTCTTT.

V usage is TRBV6-5 and J usage is TRBJ1-2; 7 bases line up with TRBD1. This CDR3 region has 14 residues. V lost 5 bases, J lost 4 bases, and 7 bases stayed unmatched. Germline V gene data show CDR1 as MNHEY and CDR2 as SVGAGI. CDR3: CASSETWTGYGYTF. The CDR3 coding sequence is TGTGCCAGCAGTGAGACTTGGACAGGCTATGGCTACACCTTC.

The sample holds many counts of this clone. This chain joins TRBV4-1 and TRBJ2-5; TRBD1 is a possible D gene (5 bases). Trimming cost V 1 base and J 5 bases, with 11 bases left between them. This CDR3 spans 14 amino acids. The germline gives CDR1 MGHRA, CDR2 YSYEKL. CDR3 nucleotide sequence: TGCGCCAGCAGCCAAGGGGTAGCAGGGGAGACCCAGTACTTC. The encoded protein is CASSQGVAGETQYF.

This clone appeared a single time. The chain employs TRBV7-6 and TRBJ2-1; 13 positions agree with TRBD2. V lost 5 bases to trimming and J lost 6 bases; unmatched junction nucleotides: 7. The germline CDR1 and CDR2 sequences are SGHVS and FNYEAQ. The CDR3 runs to 16 residues. The CDR3 nucleotides are TGTGCCAGCAGCCCGAGACTAGCGGGGGGACCCAATGAGCAGTTCTTC. Its translation is CASSPRLAGGPNEQFF.

The genes are TRBV4-1 and TRBJ1-4; unclear D gene. CDR3 length equals 13 residues. In germline, CDR1 is MGHRA, CDR2 YSYEKL. The germline V and J ends were trimmed by 5 bases and 7 bases, with 11 bases remaining between them. CDR3 sequence (DNA): TGCGCCAGCAGCTATGGGCCCCGTGAAAAACTGTTTTTT. It codes for CASSYGPREKLFF.

The chain links TRBV30 to TRBJ2-2; TRBD1 is a possible D gene (6 bases). V shed 0 bases and J shed 7 bases, with 12 bases lying between them. CDR1 and CDR2 from the germline V gene are GTSNPN and SVGIG (reference sequence). The CDR3 consists of 14 residues. The CDR3 is CAWSVVGAGGELFF. Here the CDR3 DNA reads TGTGCCTGGAGTGTGGTGGGGGCTGGCGGGGAGCTGTTTTTT.

The rearrangement joins TRBV14 to TRBJ2-5; 8 nucleotides align to TRBD1. Germline values: CDR1 SGHDN, CDR2 FVKESK. The length of the CDR3 is 13 residues. V gave up 4 bases and J gave up 2 bases; unmatched junction bases: 0. As DNA, the CDR3 is TGTGCCAGCAGCCGGACAGGGCAAGAGACCCAGTACTTC. It is translated as CASSRTGQETQYF.

As DNA, the CDR3 is TGTGCCAGCACCAACCCTCAGGGGCGCACTGAAGCTTTCTTT. This gives the protein CASTNPQGRTEAFF. V usage is TRBV6-5 and J usage is TRBJ1-1, with D maybe TRBD1 (6 bases). This CDR3 is built from 14 residues. Germline CDR1 is MNHEY and CDR2 is SVGAGI. V gave up 7 bases and J gave up 4 bases, with 16 bases separating them.

The CDR3 is CASSQRTGLTEAFF. The CDR3 DNA follows: TGTGCCAGCAGCCAACGGACAGGGTTAACTGAAGCTTTCTTT. The chain joins TRBV5-4 to TRBJ1-1; 8 nucleotides align to TRBD1. Germline assignment: CDR1 SGHNT and CDR2 YYREEE (reference sequence). V shed 4 bases and J 5 bases; nucleotides not matched to a gene: 7. The CDR3 is 14 amino acids.

V is TRBV5-4 and J is TRBJ2-7; 7 positions agree with TRBD1. The CDR3 sequence is 14 residues long. Losses at the gene ends were 3 bases for V and 2 bases for J; bases not matched to a gene: 5. The V gene's germline CDR1 is SGHNT and CDR2 YYREEE (reference sequence). Written as DNA, the CDR3 is TGTGCCAGCAGCTCGGGACAGAGGACCTACGAGCAGTACTTC. Translation gives CASSSGQRTYEQYF.

The J gene is TRBJ2-2, the V gene TRBV7-6; D gene ambiguous. Between the trimmed V and J ends, which lost 5 bases and 4 bases, there was a span of 5 bases. Germline V gives CDR1 SGHVS, CDR2 FNYEAQ. There are 12 residues in the CDR3. In DNA, the CDR3 is TGTGCCAGCAGCCCCAGCACCGGGGAGCTGTTTTTT. Its translation is CASSPSTGELFF.

The sample holds one count of this clone. The genes are TRBV2 and TRBJ2-2; 11 bases are shared with TRBD2. V shed 8 bases, J shed 7 bases, and the junction held 9 bases outside the gene matches. The CDR3 runs to 15 residues. The germline gives CDR1 SNHLY, CDR2 FYNNEI. The CDR3 spells CASALLAGAGGELFF. The CDR3 DNA follows: TGTGCCAGCGCCTTACTAGCGGGGGCGGGCGGGGAGCTGTTTTTT.

The chain links TRBV30 to TRBJ1-2; 7 nucleotides match TRBD1. Losses at the gene ends were 2 bases for V and 0 bases for J; bases not matched to a gene: 12. Germline values: CDR1 GTSNPN, CDR2 SVGIG (reference sequence). The CDR3 loop spans 17 amino acids. CDR3 nucleotides: TGTGCCTGGAGTCCAAGGGGGCAGCTCCCTCCTAACTATGGCTACACCTTC. Protein sequence: CAWSPRGQLPPNYGYTF.

The rearrangement links TRBV19 to TRBJ2-1, with 10 nucleotides matching TRBD1. After removal of 11 bases from V and 6 bases from J, the junction contained 10 bases not matched to a gene. Germline V gene lookup returns CDR1 LNHDA and CDR2 SQIVND (reference sequence). The length of the CDR3 is 14 residues. CDR3 bases: TGTGCCGCTGAGGACAGGGGGACACCCAATGAGCAGTTCTTC. Translating it yields CAAEDRGTPNEQFF. Full variable domain (rest looked up from reference TRBV19 and TRBJ2-1): DGGITQSPKYLFRKEGQNVTLSCEQNLNHDAMYWYRQDPGQGLRLIYYSQIVNDFQKGDIAEGYSVSREKKESFPLTVTSAQKNPTAFYLCAAEDRGTPNEQFFGPGTRLTVL.

The chain links TRBV7-8 to TRBJ2-1; 8 nucleotides align to TRBD2. The CDR3 runs 18 residues. V lost 4 bases and J lost 0; bases outside the gene matches: 11. Per germline, CDR1 SGHVS and CDR2 FQNEAQ. This chain's CDR3 is CASSSLGRGASSYNEQFF. CDR3 DNA sequence: TGTGCCAGCAGCTCCCTCGGGCGGGGGGCGAGCTCCTACAATGAGCAGTTCTTC.

V gene TRBV28 combines with J gene TRBJ1-6, with 9 bases that match TRBD1. J gave up 10 bases and V 5 bases, and 9 bases lay outside the gene matches. This CDR3 is 15 amino acids long. Germline CDR1 and CDR2: MDHEN and SYDVKM. The CDR3, as DNA: TGTGCCAGCAGTGGCGGACAGGGGAAAGGGTCACCCCTCCACTTT. Translation: CASSGGQGKGSPLHF.

The genes are TRBV6-5 and TRBJ1-2; TRBD1 matches 7 bases. The CDR3 consists of 12 residues. Trimming cost V 8 bases and J 7 bases; bases outside gene matches: 7. The germline gives CDR1 MNHEY, CDR2 SVGAGI. This CDR3 is CASGTGEPGYTF. The CDR3 DNA follows: TGTGCCAGCGGTACAGGGGAACCTGGCTACACCTTC.

The V gene is TRBV25-1, the J gene TRBJ2-7, with D possibly matching TRBD1 (6 bases). The V end lost 4 bases, the J end lost 3 bases, and 19 bases lay between the germline ends. CDR1 is MGHDK, CDR2 SYGVNS, per germline. The CDR3 has 16 residues. CDR3 in DNA: TGTGCCAGCAGTGCATATCCGGGACAAGAACACTACGAGCAGTACTTC. Translating gives CASSAYPGQEHYEQYF.